The clone carrying this T cell receptor (beta chain) showed up many times. Its antigen is not known. TCRdb analysed the reads with MiXCR anew, one entry per CDR3 protein. The sample gives roughly 320,000 distinct CDR3 sequences, around 10% of which show up once; 2% to 3% is in the top ten. The data stem from a study of T cell repertoires in cytomegalovirus infection. The overall study: It can be stated that public TCR beta signatures indicated CMV infection as well as a matching HLA type.

Whole-study results and caveats: Cumulative public TCR beta family frequency identified CMV carriers with the relevant HLA.

CDR3 length equals 13 residues. Germline CDR1 is SGHRS and CDR2 is YFSETQ. The V end was cut by 0 bases, the J end by 5 bases, with 8 bases between. Sequencing used PBMCs. This chain uses TRBV5-1 with TRBJ1-1; D unclear. This sequence was found in a human donor in good health (CMV status not recorded). Some clones in this sample may be carry-over from other donors' samples. This chain's CDR3 is CASSLEDVTEAFF. Here the CDR3 DNA reads TGCGCCAGCAGCTTGGAGGACGTGACTGAAGCTTTCTTT.